This TCR beta chain was captured by sequencing in a study of beta chain features in type 1 diabetes. Study-wide context: Sorted cells examined across all samples numbered around 99,000,000.

Sequencing targeted expressed TCRB transcripts, as all isolated RNA had been reverse transcribed. Method: immunoSEQ multiplex PCR; TCRdb's copy keeps in-frame clones and lacks some. The sample lists about 290,000 clones; under 8.5% were seen once. A few counts support this clone. The V gene lost 6 bases and the J gene lost 2 bases, with 11 bases spanning the gap. Germline V gives CDR1 MNHNY, CDR2 SVGAGI (reference sequence). The CDR3 loop spans 15 amino acids. The chain carries TRBV6-6 and TRBJ2-6; D could derive from TRBD1 or TRBD2 (5 bases each). The sample consisted of central memory CD4+ T cells from blood. The sequence came from a woman younger than 30 in good health. The CDR3 DNA reads TGTGCCAGCAGGGGGGAGACCCCTGGGGCCAACGTCCTGACTTTC. This encodes CASRGETPGANVLTF.